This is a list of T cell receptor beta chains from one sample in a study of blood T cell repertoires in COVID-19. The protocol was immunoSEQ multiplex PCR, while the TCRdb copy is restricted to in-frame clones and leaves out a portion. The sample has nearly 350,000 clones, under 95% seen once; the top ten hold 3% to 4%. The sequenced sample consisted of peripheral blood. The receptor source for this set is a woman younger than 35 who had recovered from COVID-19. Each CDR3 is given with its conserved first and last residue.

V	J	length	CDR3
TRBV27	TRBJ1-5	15	CASSLYGGARQPQHF
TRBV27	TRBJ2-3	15	CASSLAALSTDTQYF
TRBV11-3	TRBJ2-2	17	CASSQPTGGRRTGELFF
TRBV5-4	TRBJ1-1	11	CASPGDTEAFF
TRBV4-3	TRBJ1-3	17	CASSQALTGASGNTIYF
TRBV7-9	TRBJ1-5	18	CASSSSGQVTTANQPQHF
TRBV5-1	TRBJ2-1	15	CASSRQREAYNEQFF
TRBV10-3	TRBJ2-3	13	CAISGRNTDTQYF
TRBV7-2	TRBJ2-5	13	CASSPGRGETQYF
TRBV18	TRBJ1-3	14	CASSPGRRGNTIYF
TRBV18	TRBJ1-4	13	CASSRGVIEKLFF
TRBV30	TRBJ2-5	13	CAWSLGVGETQYF
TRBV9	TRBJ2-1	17	CASSVGVWQGALNEQFF
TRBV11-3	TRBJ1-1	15	CASSPPGSTGTEAFF
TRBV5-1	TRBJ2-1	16	CASSLELAGAYNEQFF
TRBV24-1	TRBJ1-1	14	CATSDHRQGAEAFF
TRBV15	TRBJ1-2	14	CATSRDFQSYGYTF
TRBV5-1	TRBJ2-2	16	CASSITTGGDTGELFF
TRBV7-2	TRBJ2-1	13	CASSAGRYNEQFF
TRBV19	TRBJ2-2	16	CASSIRQGRGTGELFF
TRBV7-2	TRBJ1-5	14	CASRLNRGGQPQHF
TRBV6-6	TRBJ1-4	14	CASRNRGTNEKLFF
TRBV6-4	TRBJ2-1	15	CASSTGTGTVSEQFF
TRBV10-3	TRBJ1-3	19	CAISERDRGPPYSGNTIYF
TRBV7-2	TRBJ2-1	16	CASSHSLAGAYNEQFF
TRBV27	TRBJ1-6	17	CASSLSMSQVGYSPLHF
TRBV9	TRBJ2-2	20	CASSVVPSPRAAGLTGELFF
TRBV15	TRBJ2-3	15	CATSMSRGAPDTQYF
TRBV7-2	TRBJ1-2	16	CASSLDGGGRPYGYTF
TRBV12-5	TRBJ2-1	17	CASGTPWTSGGYNEQFF
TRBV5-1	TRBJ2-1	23	CASSLPQPLPGLADQSSYNEQFF
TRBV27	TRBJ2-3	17	CASSLGSLAGPTDTQYF
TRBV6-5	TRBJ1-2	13	CASTELARDGYTF
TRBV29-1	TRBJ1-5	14	CSVGTGGGGQPQHF
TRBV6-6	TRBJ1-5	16	CASRRQGKFGNQPQHF
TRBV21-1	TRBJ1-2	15	CASSNLMGARNGYTF
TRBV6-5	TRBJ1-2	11	CASSGQSPYTF
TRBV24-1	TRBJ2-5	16	CATSDFAGGYQETQYF
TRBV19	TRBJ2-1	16	CASTHSSGRGGNEQFF
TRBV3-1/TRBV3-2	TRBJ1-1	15	CASSQFQVFFTEAFF
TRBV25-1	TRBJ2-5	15	CASSGSLPDDRGQHF